This T cell receptor (beta chain) was recorded in a study of CD8 T cell repertoires and HIV-1 epitope variants. In the case of this clone: What it binds is unknown.

Sequencing of TCR beta CDR3 used immunoSEQ survey depth. Assay: immunoSEQ multiplex PCR; the TCRdb copy retains only in-frame clones and omits some. This sample carries 5,500 to 6,000 clones, about 66% of them seen once, and the ten largest clones take around 40%. The CDR3 sequence is 16 residues long. Trimming took 1 base from V and 3 from J, leaving 13 bases between them. Germline V gene sequence: CDR1 SGHTA, CDR2 FQGNSA. General study findings and limits: No clonotypes responded to the TAALDMSHF plasma variant; roughly five recognized KF9, one HW9.

The sample taken for sequencing was cultured CD8+ T cells derived from PBMCs. The chain links TRBV7-2 to TRBJ2-1; tentatively, D is TRBD2 (7 bases). The TCR sequence derives from a male donor with HIV. The CDR3 reads CASSLDSGTRYNEQFF. The CDR3 DNA reads TGTGCCAGCAGCTTAGACAGCGGGACACGCTACAATGAGCAGTTCTTC. Variable domain in full (rest from reference TRBV7-2 and TRBJ2-1): GAGVSQSPSNKVTEKGKDVELRCDPISGHTALYWYRQSLGQGLEFLIYFQGNSAPDKSGLPSDRFSAERTGGSVSTLTIQRTQQEDSAVYLCASSLDSGTRYNEQFFGPGTRLTVL.